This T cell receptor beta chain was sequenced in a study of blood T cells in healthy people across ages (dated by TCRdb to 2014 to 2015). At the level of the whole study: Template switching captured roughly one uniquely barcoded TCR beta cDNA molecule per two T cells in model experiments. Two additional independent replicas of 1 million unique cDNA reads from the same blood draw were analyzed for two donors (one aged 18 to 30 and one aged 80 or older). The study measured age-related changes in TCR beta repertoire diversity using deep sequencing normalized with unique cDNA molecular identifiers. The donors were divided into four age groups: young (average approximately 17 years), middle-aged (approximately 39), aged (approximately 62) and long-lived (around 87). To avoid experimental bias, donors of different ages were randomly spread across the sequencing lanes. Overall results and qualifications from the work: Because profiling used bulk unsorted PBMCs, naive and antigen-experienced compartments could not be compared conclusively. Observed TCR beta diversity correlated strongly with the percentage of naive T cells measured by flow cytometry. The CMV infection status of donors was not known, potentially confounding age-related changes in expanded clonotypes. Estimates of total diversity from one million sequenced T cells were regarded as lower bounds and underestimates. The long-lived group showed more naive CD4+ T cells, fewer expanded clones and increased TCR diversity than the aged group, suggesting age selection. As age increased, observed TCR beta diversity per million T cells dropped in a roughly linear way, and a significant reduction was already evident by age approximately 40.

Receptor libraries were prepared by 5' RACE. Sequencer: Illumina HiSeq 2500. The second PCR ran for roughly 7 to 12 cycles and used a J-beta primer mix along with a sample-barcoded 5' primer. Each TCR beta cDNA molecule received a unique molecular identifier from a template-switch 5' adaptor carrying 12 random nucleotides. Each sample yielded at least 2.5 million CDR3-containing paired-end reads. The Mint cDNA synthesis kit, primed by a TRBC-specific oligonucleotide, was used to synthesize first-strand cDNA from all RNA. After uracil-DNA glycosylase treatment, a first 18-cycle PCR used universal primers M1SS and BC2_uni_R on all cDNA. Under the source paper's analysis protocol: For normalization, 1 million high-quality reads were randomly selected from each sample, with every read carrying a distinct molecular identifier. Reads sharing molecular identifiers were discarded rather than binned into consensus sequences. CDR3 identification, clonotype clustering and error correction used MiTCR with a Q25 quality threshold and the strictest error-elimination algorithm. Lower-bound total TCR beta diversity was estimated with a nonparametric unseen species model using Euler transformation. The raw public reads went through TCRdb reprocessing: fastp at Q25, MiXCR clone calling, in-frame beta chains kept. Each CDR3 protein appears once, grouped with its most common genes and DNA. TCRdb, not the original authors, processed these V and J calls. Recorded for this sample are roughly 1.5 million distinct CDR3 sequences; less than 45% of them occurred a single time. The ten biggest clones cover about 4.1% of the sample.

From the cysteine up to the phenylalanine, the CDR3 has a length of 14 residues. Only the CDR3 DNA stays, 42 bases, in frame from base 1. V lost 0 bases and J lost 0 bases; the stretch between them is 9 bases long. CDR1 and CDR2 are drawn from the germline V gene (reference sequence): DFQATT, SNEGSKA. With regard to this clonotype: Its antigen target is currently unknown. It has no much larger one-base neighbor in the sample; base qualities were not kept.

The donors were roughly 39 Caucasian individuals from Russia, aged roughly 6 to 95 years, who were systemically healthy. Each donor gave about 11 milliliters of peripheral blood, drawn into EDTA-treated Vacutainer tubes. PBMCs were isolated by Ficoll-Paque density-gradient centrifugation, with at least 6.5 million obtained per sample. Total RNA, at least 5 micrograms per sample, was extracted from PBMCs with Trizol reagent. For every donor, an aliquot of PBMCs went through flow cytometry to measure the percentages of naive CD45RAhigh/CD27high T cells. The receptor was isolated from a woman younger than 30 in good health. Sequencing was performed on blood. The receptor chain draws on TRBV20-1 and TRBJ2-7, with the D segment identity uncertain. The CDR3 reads CSARDPLVSYEQYF. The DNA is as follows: TGCAGTGCTAGAGATCCTCTGGTCTCCTACGAGCAGTACTTC.